The T cell receptor (beta chain) described here comes from a study of Ad26.COV2.S vaccination and SARS-CoV-2 variants. Study as a whole: The authors gave Ad26.COV2.S intramuscularly, either once or twice 56 days apart.

Treatment denoted: some 20 received Ad26.COV2.S at low or high dose, single or two shots; about 5 received placebo; per-sample allocation not given. Specimen acquisition occurred on day 63 following the initial vaccine or placebo injection. The CDR3 is made up of 15 amino acids. CDR1 and CDR2 (germline): SGHTA, FQGNSA. Trimming pared 5 bases from V and 5 bases from J, leaving 16 bases between. TCRdb keeps only in-frame clones here, not all; method: immunoSEQ multiplex PCR. The sample lists 380,000 or so clones; around 88% were seen once. The sequenced sample was peripheral blood, obtained in a trial of Ad26.COV2.S vaccine versus placebo. The source of this sequence is a person between 18 and 59 years old who received the Ad26.COV2.S COVID-19 vaccine or a placebo. This sequence joins TRBV7-2 and TRBJ2-1; the D is unclear. The CDR3 nucleotides are TGTGCCAGCAGCCTAGACCCTAGTAGCCACAATGAGCAGTTCTTC. Translated: CASSLDPSSHNEQFF.